This TCR beta chain was documented in a study of cytomegalovirus exposure and HLA in healthy donors. Only a few counts were recorded for this clone. PCR primers comprised 60 Vbeta and 13 Jbeta primers. Clones were sequenced by immunoSEQ multiplex PCR, and TCRdb holds only the in-frame ones, with some missing. Found here are 110,000 to 150,000 clones, roughly 65% of them singletons; the top ten hold 1.5% to 2%. V dropped 4 bases and J dropped 6 bases, with 16 bases sitting between them. Germline V CDR1 and CDR2: MNHNS, SASEGT. CDR3 size: 15 residues. The sequencing input was PBMCs. The sequence derives from a woman between 25 and 40 years old in good health and CMV-seronegative. The rearrangement joins TRBV6-1 to TRBJ2-1, with D maybe TRBD1 (6 bases). Written as DNA, the CDR3 is TGTGCCAGCAGTGTTTCTACAGGGTTGTTCAATGAGCAGTTCTTC. Translation gives CASSVSTGLFNEQFF.